One and the same sample provided the 12 T cell receptor beta chains below, sequenced in a study of shared clonotypes between healthy human individuals. Sequencing was performed with immunoSEQ multiplex PCR; in TCRdb, only in-frame clones are kept and a portion is missing. Of more than 2 million clones in the sample, around 95% are singletons; the top ten hold 0.1% to 0.15%. Sequencing used naive CD4+ T cells sorted from blood. The subset: CD45RA+ positively selected. All receptors derive from a man aged 18 to 29 in good health.

A word on this clone: One end of the junction fails to match germline, which may point to a read error. The chain joins TRBV7-2 to TRBJ1-2; D possibly corresponds to TRBD1 (6 bases). Germline values: CDR1 SGHTA, CDR2 FQGNSA. CDR3 length equals 16 residues. CDR3 region: CASSAQGTAASGAVAF. The CDR3, as DNA: TGTGCCAGCAGCGCACAAGGGACCGCAGCTTCGGGGGCCGTAGCATTC.

V gene TRBV4-2 combines with J gene TRBJ2-3; 9 bases match TRBD1. CDR1 is LGHNA and CDR2 is YNFKEQ in the germline V gene. This CDR3 has 16 residues. V shed 2 bases and J 2 bases; nucleotides not matched to a gene: 5. The CDR3 bases are TGTGCCAGCAGCCAACCCGGACAGGGGATCACAGATACGCAGTATTTT. Amino acid sequence: CASSQPGQGITDTQYF.

This clone was picked up one time. This rearrangement joins TRBV5-3 to TRBJ2-1; 8 bases fit TRBD2. TRBV5-3 has ORF status, its function being uncertain. The V and J ends lost 3 bases and 5 bases, in that order; junction bases with no gene match: 7. This CDR3 spans 15 amino acids. The chain's CDR3 is CARSYGTRPNNEQFF. The CDR3 DNA sequence: TGTGCCAGAAGCTATGGGACTAGGCCTAACAATGAGCAGTTCTTC.

This clone was recorded once. The chain combines TRBV18 with TRBJ2-7; 7 nucleotides line up with TRBD2. The V and J ends lost 3 bases and 2 bases, in that order; junction bases with no gene match: 7. Germline CDR1 and CDR2: KGHSH and LQKENI. This CDR3 region has 15 residues. CDR3 sequence: CASSPASGDTYEQYF. CDR3 nucleotide sequence: TGTGCCAGCTCACCCGCTAGCGGCGATACCTACGAGCAGTACTTC. The entire variable domain, with the rest obtained from reference TRBV18 and TRBJ2-7, is as follows: NAGVMQNPRHLVRRRGQEARLRCSPMKGHSHVYWYRQLPEEGLKFMVYLQKENIIDESGMPKERFSAEFPKEGPSILRIQQVVRGDSAAYFCASSPASGDTYEQYFGPGTRLTVT.

This chain joins TRBV6-6 and TRBJ1-1; D not certain. The CDR3 has 15 residues. Trimming removed 0 bases at V and 0 bases at J, with 8 bases between. The germline gives CDR1 MNHNY, CDR2 SVGAGI (reference sequence). CDR3 sequence reads: CASSYSPQLNTEAFF. The CDR3 DNA follows: TGTGCCAGCAGTTACTCCCCCCAGTTGAACACTGAAGCTTTCTTT.

This clone was picked up one time. The V gene is TRBV5-1, the J gene TRBJ2-1; TRBD1 matches at 8 bases. Unmatched junction bases numbered 5, after V lost 4 bases and J lost 2 bases. The CDR3 extends over 15 amino acids. From germline, CDR1 is SGHRS and CDR2 YFSETQ. CDR3 residues: CASSMTGEAYNEQFF. The CDR3 region has the DNA TGCGCCAGCAGCATGACAGGGGAGGCCTACAATGAGCAGTTCTTC.

This sequence joins TRBV18 and TRBJ2-1; D ambiguous. Germline-derived CDR1 and CDR2 are KGHSH and LQKENI. V was shortened by 5 bases and J by 7 bases, with 9 bases between the two germline ends. This CDR3 contains 12 residues. The CDR3 reads CASSSQDNEQFF. CDR3 nucleotide sequence: TGTGCCAGCTCATCCCAAGATAATGAGCAGTTCTTC.

The V call is TRBV7-2, the J call TRBJ1-2; 9 bases line up with TRBD1. CDR3 length: 15 amino acids. The germline V gene has CDR1 SGHTA and CDR2 FQGNSA. Germline trimming cut 5 bases from V and 4 bases from J; bases unmatched to any gene: 8. This CDR3 reads CASSPRQGGAYGYTF. Written as DNA, the CDR3 is TGTGCCAGCAGCCCCCGACAGGGGGGAGCCTATGGCTACACCTTC.

This chain joins TRBV11-3 and TRBJ2-1; TRBD2 matches 8 bases. Germline V gives CDR1 SGHNT, CDR2 YENEEA. V shed 1 base and J 3 bases; nucleotides not matched to a gene: 5. The CDR3 covers 16 residues. The CDR3 nucleotides are TGTGCCAGCAGCTTAGGGTTCACTAGCGGCTACAATGAGCAGTTCTTC. Its protein is CASSLGFTSGYNEQFF.

The chain employs TRBV6-1 and TRBJ1-6, with a tentative D call TRBD1 (5 bases). The CDR3 is 15 amino acids. The V gene's germline CDR1 is MNHNS and CDR2 SASEGT. Deletions cut 6 bases from V and 6 bases from J, with 15 bases between. Here the CDR3 reads CASRGDQGGNSPLHF. CDR3 nucleotide sequence: TGTGCCAGCAGAGGAGATCAGGGTGGTAATTCACCCCTCCACTTT.

This chain joins TRBV11-2 and TRBJ2-7; TRBD2 agrees at 12 bases. V lost 4 bases and J lost 0; bases outside the gene matches: 13. This CDR3 has 19 amino acids. Germline lookup yields CDR1 SGHAT and CDR2 FQNNGV. DNA of the CDR3: TGTGCCAGCAGCTCGCTTCGCCGGCCTAGCGGGAGGGCCTCCTACGAGCAGTACTTC. This translates into CASSSLRRPSGRASYEQYF.

The chain links TRBV29-1 to TRBJ1-5; TRBD1 might be the D (6 bases). V gave up 4 bases and J gave up 0 bases, with 10 bases separating them. The CDR3 has 14 amino acids. Per the germline V gene, CDR1 is SQVTM and CDR2 is ANQGSEA. Here the CDR3 DNA reads TGCAGCGTTGGGGACACACTTAGCAATCAGCCCCAGCATTTT. This gives the protein CSVGDTLSNQPQHF.